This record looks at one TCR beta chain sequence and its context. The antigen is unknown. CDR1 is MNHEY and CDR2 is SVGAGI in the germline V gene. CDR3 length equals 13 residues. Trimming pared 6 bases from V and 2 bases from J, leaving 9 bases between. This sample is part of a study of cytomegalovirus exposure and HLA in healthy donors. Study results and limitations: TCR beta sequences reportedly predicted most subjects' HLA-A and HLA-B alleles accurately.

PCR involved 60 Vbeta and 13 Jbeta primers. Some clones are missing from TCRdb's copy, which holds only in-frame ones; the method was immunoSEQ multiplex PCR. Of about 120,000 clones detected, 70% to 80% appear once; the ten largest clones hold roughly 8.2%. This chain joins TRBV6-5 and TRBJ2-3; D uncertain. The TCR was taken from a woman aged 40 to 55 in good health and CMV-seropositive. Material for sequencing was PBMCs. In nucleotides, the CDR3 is TGTGCCAGCAGAAACATCGTCACAGATACGCAGTATTTT. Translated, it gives CASRNIVTDTQYF.